These 10 T cell receptor beta chains were all obtained from the same sample, sequenced in a study of blood T cell repertoires in COVID-19. Data came from immunoSEQ multiplex PCR; TCRdb stores just in-frame clones and leaves some out. Of about 210,000 clones listed, around 83% are singletons. Sequenced material: peripheral blood. All receptors derive from a woman aged 50 to 60 with acute or convalescent COVID-19.

This sequence joins TRBV20-1 and TRBJ2-7, with 10 bases aligning to TRBD1. Germline V lookup: CDR1 DFQATT, CDR2 SNEGSKA (reference sequence). Trimming at V came to 6 bases and at J to 2 bases, leaving 7 bases not matched to a gene. This CDR3 contains 14 residues. The CDR3, as DNA: TGCAGTGCGAGTTGGGACAGGGGACCCTACGAGCAGTACTTC. Residues: CSASWDRGPYEQYF.

This rearrangement joins TRBV30 to TRBJ1-5; 11 bases are shared with TRBD1. Germline-derived CDR1 and CDR2 are GTSNPN and SVGIG (reference sequence). CDR3 length: 16 residues. The ends lost 1 base at V and 6 bases at J; junction bases unmatched: 8. For the CDR3, the DNA is TGTGCCTGGAGTGCCCTTGGACAGGGGGCAGGTCAGCCCCAGCATTTT. Its translation is CAWSALGQGAGQPQHF.

The rearrangement links TRBV6-5 to TRBJ1-2; D gene unclear. This CDR3 spans 12 amino acids. Trimming cost V 6 bases and J 0 bases, with 5 bases left between them. Germline V gene data show CDR1 as MNHEY and CDR2 as SVGAGI. CDR3 sequence reads: CASSQTNYGYTF. Here the CDR3 DNA reads TGTGCCAGCAGCCAGACTAACTATGGCTACACCTTC.

The chain couples TRBV5-6 to TRBJ2-2; 10 bases are shared with TRBD2. Per the germline V gene, CDR1 is SGHDT and CDR2 is YYEEEE. J was trimmed by 4 bases and V by 2 bases; bases with no gene match: 5. CDR3 size: 16 residues. The CDR3 here is CASSFLSSGSTGELFF. The CDR3 DNA is TGTGCCAGCAGCTTCCTGTCTAGCGGGAGCACCGGGGAGCTGTTTTTT.

This clone was seen only once. This chain uses TRBV2 with TRBJ1-4; 9 bases are shared with TRBD1. The CDR3 extends over 16 amino acids. The trim removed 2 bases at V and 7 bases at J, leaving 8 bases unmatched. Germline V lookup: CDR1 SNHLY, CDR2 FYNNEI. CDR3 sequence reads: CASSELSGTGLEKLFF. As DNA, the CDR3 is TGTGCCAGCAGTGAATTATCCGGGACAGGGCTTGAAAAACTGTTTTTT.

The gene calls are TRBV9 and TRBJ2-5; the match to TRBD1 covers 7 bases. Germline lookup yields CDR1 SGDLS and CDR2 YYNGEE. The CDR3 is 14 amino acids. V trimming: 4 bases; J trimming: 3 bases; junction bases outside the gene matches: 6. The CDR3 DNA reads as TGTGCCAGCAGCTTTAGGGGGACAGAAGAGACCCAGTACTTC. Translated: CASSFRGTEETQYF.

This clone was seen only a few times. The chain employs TRBV2 and TRBJ2-1; weak D call: TRBD1 (6 bases). V was trimmed by 8 bases and J by 2 bases, leaving 13 bases between them. The V gene's germline CDR1 is SNHLY and CDR2 FYNNEI. The CDR3 contains 14 residues. The CDR3 reads CASFWQGTYNEQFF. As DNA, the CDR3 is TGTGCCAGCTTTTGGCAGGGGACCTACAATGAGCAGTTCTTC.

About this clone: The same CDR3 also results from other DNA sequences found in this sample. The rearrangement uses TRBV6-5 and TRBJ2-5, with 8 bases fitting TRBD2. The CDR3 covers 15 residues. The V gene end was trimmed by 3 bases and the J gene end by 5 bases; junction bases not matched to a gene: 8. From germline, CDR1 is MNHEY and CDR2 SVGAGI. The DNA of the CDR3 is TGTGCCAGCAGTTATTCCAGGGGCGGGGGGGAGACCCAGTACTTC. Amino acid sequence: CASSYSRGGGETQYF.

A remark on this clone: Within the sample, other DNA sequences also encode this same CDR3. The rearrangement links TRBV18 to TRBJ1-5; the D is unclear. Germline V CDR1 and CDR2: KGHSH, LQKENI. Trimming took off 0 bases at V and 6 bases at J, with 6 bases between the two ends. The CDR3 totals 13 residues. The CDR3 protein is CASSPPGGQPQHF. Here the CDR3 DNA reads TGTGCCAGCTCACCACCAGGCGGTCAGCCCCAGCATTTT.

The CDR3 nucleotides read TGTGCCAGCAGCTCCCCGATAAGCACTCTAGCGGGAGAGTACGAGCAGTACTTC. It translates to CASSSPISTLAGEYEQYF. This rearrangement joins TRBV5-5 to TRBJ2-7, with 10 bases identical to TRBD2. The CDR3 totals 18 residues. The ends lost 3 bases at V and 4 bases at J; junction bases unmatched: 16. Germline V gene sequence: CDR1 SGHKS, CDR2 YYEKEE (reference sequence).